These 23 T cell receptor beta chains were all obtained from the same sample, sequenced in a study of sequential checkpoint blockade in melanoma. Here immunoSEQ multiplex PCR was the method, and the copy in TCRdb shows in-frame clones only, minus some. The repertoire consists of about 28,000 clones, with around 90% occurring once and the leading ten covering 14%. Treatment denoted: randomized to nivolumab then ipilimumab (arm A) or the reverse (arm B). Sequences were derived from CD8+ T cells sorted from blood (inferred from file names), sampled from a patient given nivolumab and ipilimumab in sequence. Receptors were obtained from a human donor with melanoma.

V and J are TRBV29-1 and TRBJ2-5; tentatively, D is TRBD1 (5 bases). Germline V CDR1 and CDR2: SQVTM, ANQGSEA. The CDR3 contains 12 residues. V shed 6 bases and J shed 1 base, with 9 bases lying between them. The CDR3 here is CSVRQTQETQYF. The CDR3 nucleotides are TGCAGCGTGAGACAGACCCAAGAGACCCAGTACTTC.

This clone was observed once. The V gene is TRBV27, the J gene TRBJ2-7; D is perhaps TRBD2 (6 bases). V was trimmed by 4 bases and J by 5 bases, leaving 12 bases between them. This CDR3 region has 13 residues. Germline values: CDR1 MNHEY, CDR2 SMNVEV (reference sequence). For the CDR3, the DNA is TGTGCCAGCAGTTCGACTAGGGCGGACGAGCAGTACTTC. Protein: CASSSTRADEQYF.

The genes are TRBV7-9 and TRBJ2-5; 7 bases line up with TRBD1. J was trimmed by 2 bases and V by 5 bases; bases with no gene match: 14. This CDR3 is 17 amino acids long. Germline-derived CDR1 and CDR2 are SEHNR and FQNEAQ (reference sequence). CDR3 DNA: TGTGCCAGCAGCGGGGACAGTTCCCCACAAAATCAAGAGACCCAGTACTTC. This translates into CASSGDSSPQNQETQYF.

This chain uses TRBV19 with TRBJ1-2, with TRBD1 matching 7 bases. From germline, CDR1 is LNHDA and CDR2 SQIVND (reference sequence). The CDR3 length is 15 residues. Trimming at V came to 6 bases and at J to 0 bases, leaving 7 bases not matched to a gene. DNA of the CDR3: TGTGCCAGTAGCCAAACAGGGGCAGCTAACTATGGCTACACCTTC. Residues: CASSQTGAANYGYTF.

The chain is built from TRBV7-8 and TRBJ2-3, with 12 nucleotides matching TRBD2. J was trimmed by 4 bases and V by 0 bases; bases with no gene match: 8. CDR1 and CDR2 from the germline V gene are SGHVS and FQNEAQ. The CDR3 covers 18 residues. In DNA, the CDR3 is TGTGCCAGCAGCTTAGCACTAGCGGGAGGAGGGGCCCCAGATACGCAGTATTTT. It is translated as CASSLALAGGGAPDTQYF.

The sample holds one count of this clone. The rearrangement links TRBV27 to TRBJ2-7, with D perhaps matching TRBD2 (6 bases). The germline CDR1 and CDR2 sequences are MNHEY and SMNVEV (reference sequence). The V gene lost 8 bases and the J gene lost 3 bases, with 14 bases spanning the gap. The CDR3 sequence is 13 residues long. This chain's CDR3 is CASQSGTGYEQYF. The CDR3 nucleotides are TGTGCCAGCCAATCAGGGACTGGCTACGAGCAGTACTTC.

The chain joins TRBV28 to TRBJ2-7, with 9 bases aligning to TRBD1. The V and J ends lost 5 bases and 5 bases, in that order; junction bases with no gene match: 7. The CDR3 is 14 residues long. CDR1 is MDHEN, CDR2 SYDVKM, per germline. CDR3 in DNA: TGTGCCAGCAGTCGACGGGACAGGGTCAACGAGCAGTACTTC. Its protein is CASSRRDRVNEQYF.

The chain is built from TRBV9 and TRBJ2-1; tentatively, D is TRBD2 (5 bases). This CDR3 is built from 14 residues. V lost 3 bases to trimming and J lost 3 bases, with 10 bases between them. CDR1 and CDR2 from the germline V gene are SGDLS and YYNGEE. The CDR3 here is CASSADSFYNEQFF. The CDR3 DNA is TGTGCCAGCAGCGCGGACTCGTTCTACAATGAGCAGTTCTTC.

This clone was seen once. The CDR3 DNA follows: TGCGCCAGCAGCCAAGCTCTATGGAGCAACACCGGGGAGCTGTTTTTT. It translates to CASSQALWSNTGELFF. The genes are TRBV4-3 and TRBJ2-2, with D uncertain. Germline assignment: CDR1 LGHNA and CDR2 YSLEER. The V end was cut by 1 base, the J end by 2 bases, with 11 bases between. This CDR3 comprises 16 residues.

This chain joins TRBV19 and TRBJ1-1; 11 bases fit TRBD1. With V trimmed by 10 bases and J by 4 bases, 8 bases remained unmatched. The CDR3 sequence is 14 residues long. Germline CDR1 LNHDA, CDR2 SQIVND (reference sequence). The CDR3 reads CATGTGGSRTEAFF. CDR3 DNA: TGTGCCACCGGGACAGGGGGGTCGCGCACTGAAGCTTTCTTT.

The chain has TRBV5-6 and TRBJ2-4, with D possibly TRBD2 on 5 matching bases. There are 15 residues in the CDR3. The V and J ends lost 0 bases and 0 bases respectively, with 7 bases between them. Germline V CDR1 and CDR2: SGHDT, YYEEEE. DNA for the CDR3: TGTGCCAGCAGCTTGGCCGGGGTAGCCAAAAACATTCAGTACTTC. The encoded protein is CASSLAGVAKNIQYF. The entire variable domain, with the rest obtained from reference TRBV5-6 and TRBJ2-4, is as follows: DAGVTQSPTHLIKTRGQQVTLRCSPKSGHDTVSWYQQALGQGPQFIFQYYEEEERQRGNFPDRFSGHQFPNYSSELNVNALLLGDSALYLCASSLAGVAKNIQYFGAGTRLSVL.

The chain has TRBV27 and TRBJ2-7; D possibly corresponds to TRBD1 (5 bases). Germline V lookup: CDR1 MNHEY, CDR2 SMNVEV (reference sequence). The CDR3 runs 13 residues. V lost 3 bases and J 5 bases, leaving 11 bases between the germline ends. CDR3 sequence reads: CASSFSTEHEQYF. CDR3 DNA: TGTGCCAGCAGTTTTTCGACAGAACACGAGCAGTACTTC.

In DNA form, the CDR3 reads TGCGCCAGCAGCCAAGATTGGAGTACTATCCGAAACAATGAGCAGTTCTTC. Translation gives CASSQDWSTIRNNEQFF. The V call is TRBV4-1, the J call TRBJ2-1; no clear D gene. This CDR3 region has 17 residues. The V end was cut by 0 bases, the J end by 5 bases, with 17 bases between. Germline CDR1 MGHRA, CDR2 YSYEKL.

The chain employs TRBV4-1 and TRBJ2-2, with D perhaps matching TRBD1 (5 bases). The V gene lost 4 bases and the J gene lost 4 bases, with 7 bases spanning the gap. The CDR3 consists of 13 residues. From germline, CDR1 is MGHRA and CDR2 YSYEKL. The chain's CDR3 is CASSLGVTGELFF. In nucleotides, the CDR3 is TGCGCCAGCAGCCTAGGGGTCACCGGGGAGCTGTTTTTT.

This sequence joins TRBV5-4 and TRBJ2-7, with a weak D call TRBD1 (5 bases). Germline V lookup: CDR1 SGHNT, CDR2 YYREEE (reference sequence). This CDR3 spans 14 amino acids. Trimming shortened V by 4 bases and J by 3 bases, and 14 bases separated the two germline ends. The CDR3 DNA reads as TGTGCCAGCAGCCCTGAAACTGACAGCTACGAGCAGTACTTC. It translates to CASSPETDSYEQYF.

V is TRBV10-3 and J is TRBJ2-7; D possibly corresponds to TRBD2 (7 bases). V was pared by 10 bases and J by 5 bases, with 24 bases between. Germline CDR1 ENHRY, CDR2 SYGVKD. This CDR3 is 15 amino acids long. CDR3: CATSLGGLGSNEQYV. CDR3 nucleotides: TGTGCCACCTCCTTGGGGGGGCTAGGTAGTAACGAGCAGTACGTC.

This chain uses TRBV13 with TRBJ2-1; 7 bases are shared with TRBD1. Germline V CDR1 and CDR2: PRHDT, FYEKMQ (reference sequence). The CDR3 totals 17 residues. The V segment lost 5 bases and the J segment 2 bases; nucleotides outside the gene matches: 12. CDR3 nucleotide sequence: TGTGCCAGCAGCCCCGATGGGACAGAACCAACCTACAATGAGCAGTTCTTC. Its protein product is CASSPDGTEPTYNEQFF. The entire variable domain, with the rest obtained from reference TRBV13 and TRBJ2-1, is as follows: AAGVIQSPRHLIKEKRETATLKCYPIPRHDTVYWYQQGPGQDPQFLISFYEKMQSDKGSIPDRFSAQQFSDYHSELNMSSLELGDSALYFCASSPDGTEPTYNEQFFGPGTRLTVL.

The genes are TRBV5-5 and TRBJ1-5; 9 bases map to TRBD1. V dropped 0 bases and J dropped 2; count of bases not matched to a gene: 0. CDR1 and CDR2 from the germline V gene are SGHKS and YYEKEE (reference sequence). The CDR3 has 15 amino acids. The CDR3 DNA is TGTGCCAGCAGCTTGGGGGACAGGGGCAATCAGCCCCAGCATTTT. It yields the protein CASSLGDRGNQPQHF.

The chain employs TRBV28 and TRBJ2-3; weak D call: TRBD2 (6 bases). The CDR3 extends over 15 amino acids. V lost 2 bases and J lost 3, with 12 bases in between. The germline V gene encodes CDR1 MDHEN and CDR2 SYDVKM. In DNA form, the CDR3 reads TGTGCCAGCAGTTTAACGTGGGCGGGAACAGATACGCAGTATTTT. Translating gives CASSLTWAGTDTQYF.

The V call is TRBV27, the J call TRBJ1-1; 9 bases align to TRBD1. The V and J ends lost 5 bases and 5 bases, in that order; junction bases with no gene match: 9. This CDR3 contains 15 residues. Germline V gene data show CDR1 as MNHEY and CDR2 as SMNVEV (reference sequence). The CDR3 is CASSIEPGQGTEAFF. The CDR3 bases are TGTGCCAGCAGTATCGAACCGGGACAGGGTACTGAAGCTTTCTTT.

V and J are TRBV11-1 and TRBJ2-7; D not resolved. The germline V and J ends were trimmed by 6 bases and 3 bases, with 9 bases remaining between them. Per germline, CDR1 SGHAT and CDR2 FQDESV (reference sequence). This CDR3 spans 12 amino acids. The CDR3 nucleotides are TGTGCCAGCAGTGCGAGGAACTACGAGCAGTACGTC. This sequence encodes CASSARNYEQYV.

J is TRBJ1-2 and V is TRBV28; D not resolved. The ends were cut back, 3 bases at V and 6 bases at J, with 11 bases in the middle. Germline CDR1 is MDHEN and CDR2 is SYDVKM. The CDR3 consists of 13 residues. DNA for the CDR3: TGTGCCAGCAGTTTGGTCCTCGGGAATGGCTACACCTTC. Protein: CASSLVLGNGYTF.

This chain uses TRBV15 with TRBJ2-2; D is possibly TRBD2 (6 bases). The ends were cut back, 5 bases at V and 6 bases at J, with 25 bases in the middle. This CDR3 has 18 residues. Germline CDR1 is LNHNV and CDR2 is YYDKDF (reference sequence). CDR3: CATSSPADMGGAAGELFF. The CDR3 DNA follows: TGTGCCACCAGCTCCCCGGCGGATATGGGGGGAGCCGCCGGGGAGCTGTTTTTT. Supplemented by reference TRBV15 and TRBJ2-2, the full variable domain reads DAMVIQNPRYQVTQFGKPVTLSCSQTLNHNVMYWYQQKSSQAPKLLFHYYDKDFNNEADTPDNFQSRRPNTSFCFLDIRSPGLGDTAMYLCATSSPADMGGAAGELFFGEGSRLTVL.